The entry that follows covers one T cell receptor beta chain sequence. Its antigen is still unknown. TCRdb redid the calling of the RT-PCR reads with MiXCR, one entry per CDR3 protein. The data contain roughly 550,000 distinct CDR3 sequences, around a quarter of them singletons. The V segment lost 7 bases and the J segment 6 bases; nucleotides outside the gene matches: 9. CDR3 size: 14 residues. CDR1 and CDR2 from the germline V gene are MNHNS and SASEGT. This sample was included in a study of response to subunit inactivated influenza vaccine. Overall study results and limits: Seasonal influenza vaccination, on each occasion, was suggested by the authors to recruit few new T cells.

This same sample was also taken into another study, of T cells expressing NK-cell markers. As that report states: UMIs were included in TCR beta cDNA generated by 5'RACE template switching. Eight donors were sequenced, of whom seven were HCMV-seropositive, while the remaining one was HCMV-seronegative. The study found these clonotypes also leading the CD3+CD56-NKG2C+ fraction in a few donors.

The source was CD4+ T cells sorted from PBMCs, collected 12 days after vaccination. The TCR sequence derives from a man aged 45-60 years who received an inactivated influenza vaccine. The chain links TRBV6-1 to TRBJ1-2; 9 nucleotides match TRBD1. CDR3 sequence (DNA): TGTGCCAGCATTCCAGGACAGGGGTTCAATGGCTACACCTTC. Translating gives CASIPGQGFNGYTF.